This T cell receptor beta chain was found in a study of T cells in Graves' hyperthyroidism and ophthalmopathy. Researchers amplified the TCR beta CDR3 regions from RNA transcripts. During a first-round RT-PCR of the TCR CDR3, the HTBI primer set was used. MiXCR, applied by TCRdb to the multiplex PCR reads, yields one record per CDR3 protein. This repertoire shows approximately 300,000 distinct CDR3 sequences, around 20% found once; its top ten account for 39%. This clonotype originated in a man aged 50-60 years with Graves' ophthalmopathy. Sequenced input: blood.

DNA for the CDR3: TGTGCCTGGAGTGCGGACGGTAGCAATCAGCCCCAGCATTTT. Its protein is CAWSADGSNQPQHF. The chain employs TRBV30 and TRBJ1-5; D unclear. The CDR3 has 14 residues. V was cut by 1 base and J by 0 bases, with 7 bases left in between. CDR1 is GTSNPN and CDR2 is SVGIG in the germline V gene (reference sequence). The whole variable domain, filled in from reference TRBV30 and TRBJ1-5, reads SQTIHQWPATLVQPVGSPLSLECTVEGTSNPNLYWYRQAAGRGLQLLFYSVGIGQISSEVPQNLSASRPQDRQFILSSKKLLLSDSGFYLCAWSADGSNQPQHFGDGTRLSIL.